This T cell receptor (beta chain) was profiled in a study of CXCR3-negative and CXCR3-positive naive CD8 T cells. Libraries were UMI-labeled 5' RACE TRB cDNA. TCRdb re-called the 5' RACE reads and shows each CDR3 protein once, DNA omitted. This table holds about 43,000 distinct CDR3 sequences. Study-wide results and caveats: Similar TRBV-TRBJ gene usage was seen in naive CXCR3-negative and CXCR3-positive cells, but not in memory cells.

About this clonotype itself: Its antigen is as yet unknown.

The sequence came from a human donor in good health. Some clones in this sample may be carry-over from other donors' samples. The source material was memory CD8+ T cells from blood.

The chain's CDR3 is CASSLTWTGGSGELFF. V and J are TRBV28 and TRBJ2-2; checking the TCRdb D call of TRBD1 is not possible without DNA. This CDR3 region has 16 residues. CDR1 and CDR2 (germline): MDHEN, SYDVKM.